These 27 T cell receptor beta chains share one sample of origin, sequenced in a study of T cells in Graves' hyperthyroidism and ophthalmopathy. The TCR beta CDR3 regions underwent amplification using RNA transcripts as the source. The HTBI primer set served for first-round RT-PCR of the TCR CDR3. TCRdb passed the multiplex PCR reads through MiXCR, listing each CDR3 protein once. The data show around 540,000 distinct CDR3 sequences, about half seen once. Sequences were obtained from peripheral blood or thyroid tissue (not recorded which). The receptors were sampled from a woman aged 18-35 years with Graves' hyperthyroidism.

This clonotype showed up just a few times. The rearrangement uses TRBV2 and TRBJ1-6; 7 nucleotides line up with TRBD1. Unmatched junction bases numbered 3, after V lost 7 bases and J lost 6 bases. This CDR3 spans 13 amino acids. Germline V CDR1 and CDR2: SNHLY, FYNNEI. The CDR3 coding sequence is TGTGCCAGCAAGAGGGGGCTTAATTCACCCCTCCACTTT. Protein: CASKRGLNSPLHF.

The chain couples TRBV29-1 to TRBJ1-1; D remains unclear. The germline V gene has CDR1 SQVTM and CDR2 ANQGSEA. Between the trimmed V and J ends, which lost 6 bases and 4 bases, there was a span of 18 bases. CDR3 length: 14 amino acids. The CDR3 nucleotides are TGCAGCGTAAGACTTCGTCTTGGTCGCACTGAAGCTTTCTTT. Translating it yields CSVRLRLGRTEAFF.

The chain carries TRBV2 and TRBJ1-5; D is ambiguous. V was trimmed by 5 bases and J by 2 bases, leaving 10 bases between them. There are 14 residues in the CDR3. CDR1 and CDR2 (germline): SNHLY, FYNNEI. The CDR3 region is CASSFWMGNQPQHF. CDR3 in DNA: TGTGCCAGCAGTTTTTGGATGGGCAATCAGCCCCAGCATTTT.

This sequence joins TRBV29-1 and TRBJ1-2, with D perhaps matching TRBD1 (6 bases). The V gene lost 6 bases and the J gene lost 6 bases, with 17 bases spanning the gap. Germline-derived CDR1 and CDR2 are SQVTM and ANQGSEA. This CDR3 is built from 13 residues. Here the CDR3 DNA reads TGCAGCGTGGGGGGCCGGGGAGACGATGGCTACACCTTC. Translation gives CSVGGRGDDGYTF.

This clonotype has ten or more counts. The rearrangement joins TRBV7-8 to TRBJ1-3; perhaps TRBD1 as D (6 bases). CDR3 length: 13 residues. V was clipped by 11 bases and J by 2 bases, with 13 bases between them. Germline values: CDR1 SGHVS, CDR2 FQNEAQ. The CDR3 loop is CAARGGTGNTIYF. In DNA, the CDR3 is TGTGCCGCACGGGGGGGCACTGGAAACACCATATATTTT.

Comment on this clonotype: Since a much larger clone is just one base distant, this may be a read error. The gene calls are TRBV29-1 and TRBJ1-5; the D gene is possibly TRBD1 (6 bases). Germline V lookup: CDR1 SQVTM, CDR2 ANQGSEA. CDR3 length: 14 residues. For the CDR3, the DNA is TGCAGCGTGACACAGGGTGGCAGCAGTCAGCCCCAGCATTTT. This codes for CSVTQGGSSQPQHF.

In its sample, this clonotype was seen once. This sequence joins TRBV25-1 and TRBJ1-2; no firm D call. The CDR3 loop spans 15 amino acids. V lost 7 bases to trimming and J lost 2 bases, with 17 bases between them. Germline CDR1 MGHDK, CDR2 SYGVNS. CDR3 sequence: CASTRTEAGNYGYTF. For the CDR3, the DNA is TGTGCCAGCACCAGAACCGAGGCGGGGAACTATGGCTACACCTTC.

Remarks on this clonotype: This may be a read error, as it is one base from a much larger clone. This chain links TRBV2 with TRBJ1-2; D perhaps matches TRBD1 (5 bases). CDR3 length equals 11 residues. Germline lookup yields CDR1 SNHLY and CDR2 FYNNEI. The CDR3 loop reads CANSPMTALSF. The CDR3 nucleotides are TGTGCCAACAGTCCAATGACAGCTCTCAGCTTC.

This clonotype was detected ten times or more. The chain has TRBV29-1 and TRBJ2-7; 7 nucleotides agree with TRBD2. Per the germline V gene, CDR1 is SQVTM and CDR2 is ANQGSEA. The CDR3 length is 13 residues. The ends lost 6 bases at V and 1 base at J; junction bases unmatched: 6. The CDR3, as DNA: TGCAGCGTCCTGGGGGGGTCGTCCTACGAGCAGTACTTC. Its translation: CSVLGGSSYEQYF.

Worth noting for this clonotype: A read error may account for a junction end that differs from germline. V and J are TRBV29-1 and TRBJ1-1, with a weak D call TRBD1 (5 bases). The germline CDR1 and CDR2 sequences are SQVTM and ANQGSEA. This CDR3 has 10 amino acids. CDR3 protein: CSAKGTETFF. CDR3 DNA: TGCAGCGCGAAAGGGACTGAAACTTTCTTT.

The chain links TRBV2 to TRBJ2-7; D remains ambiguous. Trimming took 6 bases from V and 6 from J, leaving 9 bases between them. The CDR3 runs to 11 residues. In germline, CDR1 is SNHLY, CDR2 FYNNEI. CDR3 sequence reads: CASRGGSEQYF. CDR3 DNA: TGTGCCAGCAGGGGTGGGTCCGAGCAGTACTTC.

V is TRBV7-9 and J is TRBJ1-6; maybe TRBD1 (6 bases). Per germline, CDR1 SEHNR and CDR2 FQNEAQ (reference sequence). V was pared by 3 bases and J by 15 bases, with 24 bases between. This CDR3 comprises 16 residues. The CDR3 sequence is CASSFGGGAETGRLHF. CDR3 sequence (DNA): TGTGCCAGCAGCTTTGGCGGGGGGGCCGAAACTGGACGCCTCCACTTT.

On this clonotype itself: A read error may explain this, as a much larger clone is one base away. This chain joins TRBV10-3 and TRBJ2-5; 12 bases are a match to TRBD2. This CDR3 is built from 16 residues. Trimming at V came to 3 bases and at J to 11 bases, leaving 13 bases not matched to a gene. The germline CDR1 and CDR2 sequences are ENHRY and SYGVKD. As DNA, the CDR3 is TGTGCCATCAGTGATTATCTAGCGGGAGGGGACTACGGGCAGTACTTC. Residues: CAISDYLAGGDYGQYF.

The chain is built from TRBV5-1 and TRBJ2-2; D is uncertain. CDR3 size: 15 residues. Germline V gives CDR1 SGHRS, CDR2 YFSETQ. The germline V and J ends were trimmed by 0 bases and 8 bases, with 14 bases remaining between them. The CDR3 DNA follows: TGCGCCAGCAGCTTGGGACTGGCTCAGGAGGGGGAGCTGTTTTTT. Amino acids: CASSLGLAQEGELFF.

This clonotype was seen only a few times. The genes are TRBV12-3 or TRBV12-4 and TRBJ1-1, with a weak D call TRBD1 (6 bases). Trimming took 2 bases from V and 0 from J, leaving 7 bases between them. This CDR3 contains 14 residues. The CDR3: CASSLPGVNTEAFF. The CDR3 DNA is TGTGCCAGCAGTTTACCAGGGGTGAACACTGAAGCTTTCTTT.

The rearrangement links TRBV29-1 to TRBJ1-1; D might be TRBD1 (5 bases). CDR1 is SQVTM and CDR2 is ANQGSEA in the germline V gene. Trimming pared 4 bases from V and 5 bases from J, leaving 11 bases between. The CDR3 is 12 amino acids. CDR3 in DNA: TGCAGCGTTGCGTGGGGGGGTACTGAAGCTTTCTTT. This sequence encodes CSVAWGGTEAFF.

The rearrangement uses TRBV24-1 and TRBJ1-5; 7 bases line up with TRBD1. The CDR3 has 14 amino acids. V dropped 11 bases and J dropped 5; count of bases not matched to a gene: 11. The V gene's germline CDR1 is KGHDR and CDR2 SFDVKD. DNA of the CDR3: TGTGCCAGCTCAGGGGACAGCAGGCATCAGCCCCAGCATTTT. It translates to CASSGDSRHQPQHF.

V gene TRBV14 combines with J gene TRBJ1-3; perhaps TRBD1 as D (5 bases). The V end was cut by 6 bases, the J end by 5 bases, with 8 bases between. CDR1 and CDR2 from the germline V gene are SGHDN and FVKESK. The CDR3 is made up of 12 amino acids. CDR3 bases: TGTGCCAGCAGGGGACCGCGAAACACCATATATTTT. This sequence encodes CASRGPRNTIYF.

This clonotype occurred a few times. This chain links TRBV11-2 with TRBJ1-4, with 8 bases that match TRBD1. The CDR3 runs to 14 residues. The trim removed 3 bases at V and 7 bases at J, leaving 4 bases unmatched. In germline, CDR1 is SGHAT, CDR2 FQNNGV. Here the CDR3 reads CASSFGGQGEKLFF. The CDR3, as DNA: TGTGCCAGCAGCTTCGGAGGACAGGGTGAAAAACTGTTTTTT.

This chain connects TRBV7-9 to TRBJ2-5; D is ambiguous. Germline lookup yields CDR1 SEHNR and CDR2 FQNEAQ (reference sequence). The CDR3 has 14 residues. Deletions cut 3 bases from V and 1 base from J, with 9 bases between. The CDR3 DNA reads TGTGCCAGCAGCTTCCCCTCGCCCCAAGAGACCCAGTACTTC. This encodes CASSFPSPQETQYF.

This clonotype was recorded once. J is TRBJ2-5 and V is TRBV24-1, with a possible D match to TRBD1 (6 bases). The CDR3 totals 13 residues. The germline V and J ends were trimmed by 4 bases and 7 bases, with 12 bases remaining between them. Germline V gene data show CDR1 as KGHDR and CDR2 as SFDVKD. CDR3 sequence reads: CATSDFPGVTQYF. The CDR3, as DNA: TGTGCCACCAGTGACTTTCCAGGGGTGACCCAGTACTTC.

In this sample, this clonotype turned up once. The chain couples TRBV2 to TRBJ2-2; TRBD1 or TRBD2 may be the D gene (6 bases each). Per germline, CDR1 SNHLY and CDR2 FYNNEI. V was trimmed by 3 bases and J by 6 bases, leaving 11 bases between them. The CDR3 runs to 14 residues. DNA for the CDR3: TGTGCCAGCAGTGACGGGAGACAGGCCGGGGAGCTGTTTTTT. This codes for CASSDGRQAGELFF.

With regard to this clonotype: The junction shows a germline mismatch at one end, possibly a read error. The CDR3 protein is CASSLDAGVNVLTF. The CDR3 coding sequence is TGTGCCAGCAGCTTAGATGCAGGGGTCAACGTCCTGACTTTC. The chain joins TRBV7-9 to TRBJ2-6; perhaps TRBD1 as D (6 bases). This CDR3 comprises 14 residues. Germline loops: CDR1 SEHNR, CDR2 FQNEAQ (reference sequence). The whole variable domain, filled in from reference TRBV7-9 and TRBJ2-6, reads DTGVSQNPRHKITKRGQNVTFRCDPISEHNRLYWYRQTLGQGPEFLTYFQNEAQLEKSRLLSDRFSAERPKGSFSTLEIQRTEQGDSAMYLCASSLDAGVNVLTFGAGSRLTVL.

This clonotype has ten or more counts. The CDR3 coding sequence is TGTGCCAGCAGTCCCGACGGATTCTCTGGAAACACCATATATTTT. Protein product: CASSPDGFSGNTIYF. V and J are TRBV7-3 and TRBJ1-3; D is ambiguous. Trimming removed 6 bases at V and 0 bases at J, with 12 bases between. The CDR3 totals 15 residues. Germline CDR1 is SGHTA and CDR2 is FQGTGA.

The chain joins TRBV7-2 to TRBJ2-7; 10 nucleotides agree with TRBD1. The junction had 9 bases not matched to a gene; V was cut back by 5 bases and J by 5 bases. The CDR3 has 15 amino acids. In germline, CDR1 is SGHTA, CDR2 FQGNSA. CDR3 nucleotide sequence: TGTGCCAGCAGCCCAGACAGGGGGCGCTTAGACGAGCAGTACTTC. Its translation: CASSPDRGRLDEQYF.

The table lists this clonotype with a count of one. This may stem from a read error, because a much larger clone lies one nucleotide away. The CDR3 DNA is TGTGCCAGCGGAGGCGGGGGGGCGGTTGAAGCTTTCTTT. Translating it yields CASGGGGAVEAFF. This sequence joins TRBV25-1 and TRBJ1-1; possible D gene TRBD1, 6 bases. The CDR3 is made up of 13 amino acids. The V gene's germline CDR1 is MGHDK and CDR2 SYGVNS. V dropped 8 bases and J dropped 7 bases, with 17 bases sitting between them.

This clonotype was recorded a few times. The chain employs TRBV6-5 and TRBJ2-7; 8 nucleotides line up with TRBD1. Germline values: CDR1 MNHEY, CDR2 SVGAGI. The CDR3 sequence is 14 residues long. V dropped 0 bases and J dropped 3; count of bases not matched to a gene: 1. The CDR3 DNA reads TGTGCCAGCAGTTACTCGACAGGGGACTACGAGCAGTACTTC. Translating it yields CASSYSTGDYEQYF.